The 10 T cell receptor beta chains below were found in one sample sequenced in a study of T cell changes during pregnancy in multiple sclerosis. Libraries were prepared by immunoSEQ multiplex PCR; TCRdb keeps only in-frame clonotypes and omits some of them. The sample has approximately 59,000 clones; approximately 90% are singletons. The sample was peripheral blood, taken in the third trimester of pregnancy. The receptors originated from a female donor in good health, enrolled as a control in a pregnancy study.

A few counts support this clone. The V gene is TRBV7-9, the J gene TRBJ1-1; 7 bases map to TRBD1. Germline V CDR1 and CDR2: SEHNR, FQNEAQ (reference sequence). The CDR3 is made up of 15 amino acids. J gave up 2 bases and V 4 bases, and 7 bases lay outside the gene matches. CDR3 region: CASSSAGGTNTEAFF. CDR3 nucleotide sequence: TGTGCCAGCAGCTCCGCAGGGGGGACAAACACTGAAGCTTTCTTT.

The chain employs TRBV5-4 and TRBJ1-6; 8 nucleotides agree with TRBD1. The trim removed 4 bases at V and 7 bases at J, leaving 7 bases unmatched. Looked up from germline, CDR1 is SGHNT and CDR2 is YYREEE (reference sequence). The CDR3 sequence is 15 residues long. CDR3 amino acids: CASSRQGSRNSPLHF. For the CDR3, the DNA is TGTGCCAGCAGCCGACAGGGGAGTCGGAATTCACCCCTCCACTTT.

This clone was detected only a few times. This chain joins TRBV6-1 and TRBJ2-7; D gene unclear. The CDR3 extends over 13 amino acids. Germline V gene sequence: CDR1 MNHNS, CDR2 SASEGT. Trimming pared 8 bases from V and 4 bases from J, leaving 15 bases between. CDR3: CASGRSLVYEQYF. CDR3 DNA: TGTGCCAGCGGTCGTAGTTTGGTGTACGAGCAGTACTTC.

The chain couples TRBV6-4 to TRBJ2-1, with TRBD2 matching 7 bases. V gave up 10 bases and J gave up 2 bases; unmatched junction bases: 5. CDR3 size: 13 residues. Looked up from germline, CDR1 is MRHNA and CDR2 is SNTAGT. CDR3 protein: CATARETYNEQFF. The CDR3 DNA sequence: TGTGCCACCGCGCGGGAGACCTACAATGAGCAGTTCTTC.

This chain uses TRBV5-1 with TRBJ2-5; 11 nucleotides align to TRBD2. The CDR3 runs to 15 residues. Germline V gene data show CDR1 as SGHRS and CDR2 as YFSETQ. V was clipped by 4 bases and J by 5 bases; unmatched bases: 7. CDR3 residues: CASSHSGGAEETQYF. CDR3 sequence (DNA): TGCGCCAGCAGCCATAGCGGGGGGGCCGAGGAGACCCAGTACTTC.

This clone showed up just once. The chain is built from TRBV27 and TRBJ1-1, with D unclear. Germline loops: CDR1 MNHEY, CDR2 SMNVEV (reference sequence). Between the trimmed V and J ends, which lost 6 bases and 2 bases, there was a span of 10 bases. The CDR3 is 13 amino acids. The DNA of the CDR3 is TGTGCCAGCAGACCAGGTTTCAACACTGAAGCTTTCTTT. Translating it yields CASRPGFNTEAFF.

J is TRBJ1-1 and V is TRBV6-6; TRBD1 matches 8 bases. CDR3 length: 14 residues. CDR1 and CDR2 (germline): MNHNY, SVGAGI (reference sequence). Losses at the gene ends were 7 bases for V and 4 bases for J; bases not matched to a gene: 8. CDR3 in amino acids: CASIDRGVGTEAFF. The DNA for the CDR3 is TGTGCCAGCATTGACAGGGGTGTCGGCACTGAAGCTTTCTTT.

The V call is TRBV27, the J call TRBJ2-7, with 8 bases identical to TRBD1. Germline assignment: CDR1 MNHEY and CDR2 SMNVEV (reference sequence). The CDR3 is 15 amino acids. V lost 4 bases and J lost 5; bases outside the gene matches: 10. The CDR3 region is CASSSPRTGKNEQYF. DNA of the CDR3: TGTGCCAGCAGTTCCCCCAGGACAGGGAAGAACGAGCAGTACTTC.

The rearrangement links TRBV4-3 to TRBJ2-3; 9 nucleotides match TRBD1. The CDR3 sequence is 13 residues long. V shed 10 bases and J 1 base; nucleotides not matched to a gene: 3. CDR1 and CDR2 (germline): LGHNA, YSLEER. CDR3 region: CATRDRGTDTQYF. The CDR3 bases are TGCGCCACTCGGGACAGGGGCACAGATACGCAGTATTTT.

This chain joins TRBV2 and TRBJ1-2, with TRBD1 identical over 8 bases. The CDR3 consists of 13 residues. The germline V gene has CDR1 SNHLY and CDR2 FYNNEI. V gave up 8 bases and J gave up 2 bases; unmatched junction bases: 4. In nucleotides, the CDR3 is TGTGCCAGCCTACAGGGGGTAAACTATGGCTACACCTTC. Protein product: CASLQGVNYGYTF.